This entry describes one T cell receptor (beta chain). Its antigen is unknown. The germline V gene encodes CDR1 LGHDT and CDR2 YNNKEL (reference sequence). The CDR3 totals 15 residues. The ends were cut back, 4 bases at V and 5 bases at J, with 16 bases in the middle. The sample's treatment: roughly 20 received Ad26.COV2.S at low or high dose, single or two shots; about 5 received placebo; per-sample allocation not given. Following the first vaccine or placebo injection, samples were taken on day 63. It was Wuhan-strain SARS-CoV-2 spike that the Ad26 vaccine vector expressed. Some clones are missing from TCRdb's copy, which holds only in-frame ones; the method was immunoSEQ multiplex PCR. Here the sample spans roughly 400,000 clones, roughly 91% being singletons. These data belong to a study of Ad26.COV2.S vaccination and SARS-CoV-2 variants. Study information: Ad26.COV2.S was injected intramuscularly once or twice, 56 days apart. Study-wide findings and caveats: After vaccination, substantial breadth of spike-specific CD8+ and CD4+ responses was reported. Spike-specific TCR breadth ran higher among vaccine recipients than placebo recipients.

This material consisted of peripheral blood, taken in a trial of Ad26.COV2.S vaccine versus placebo. The chain combines TRBV3-1 (or the pseudogene TRBV3-2) with TRBJ2-3, with D perhaps assigned TRBD1 or TRBD2 (5 bases each). The receptor's source is a person aged 18-65 years who received the Ad26.COV2.S COVID-19 vaccine or a placebo. CDR3 in amino acids: CASSPSWGSRDTQYF. For the CDR3, the DNA is TGTGCCAGCAGCCCCTCTTGGGGGTCGAGAGATACGCAGTATTTT.